The source of this T cell receptor (beta chain) is a study of control samples from healthy donors and cancer patients. The CDR3 extends over 15 amino acids. V was pared by 3 bases and J by 2 bases, with 3 bases of the junction left unmatched. Germline V gives CDR1 SGHVS, CDR2 FQNEAQ. The method was immunoSEQ multiplex PCR; TCRdb's version includes in-frame clones alone and lacks a portion of them. The data contain fewer than 95,000 clones, 91% of them seen just once; the ten biggest clones take up 15% to 18%. This sequence originates from a man aged 30 to 39 in good health. The sequenced material came from blood. The rearrangement joins TRBV7-8 to TRBJ2-2; 7 nucleotides line up with TRBD1. CDR3 sequence (DNA): TGTGCCAGCAGCTTGACAGGGACCAACACCGGGGAGCTGTTTTTT. Translation gives CASSLTGTNTGELFF.